Sequencing of this T cell receptor beta chain was carried out in a study of cytomegalovirus exposure and HLA in healthy donors. Study-wide points: Previous analysis showed most TCR beta V segments were productive about 87% or about 30% of the time. CMV serostatus was the only immune exposure information that was available. An analysis that came later showed most CMV-associated TCR beta chains appearing HLA-restricted.

Primers for the PCR totalled 60 Vbeta and 13 Jbeta. Clones were sequenced by immunoSEQ multiplex PCR, and TCRdb holds only the in-frame ones, with some missing. The repertoire shows approximately 58,000 clones; the top ten hold over 10%. The V end was cut by 6 bases, the J end by 8 bases, with 17 bases between. The CDR3 is made up of 14 amino acids. Germline V gene data show CDR1 as MNHEY and CDR2 as SMNVEV (reference sequence). As concerns this clone: Antigen: not known.

Samples came from healthy bone marrow donors. The origin of this receptor is a man aged 18 to 30 in good health and CMV-seropositive. The rearrangement uses TRBV27 and TRBJ2-1; possibly TRBD2 for D (6 bases). The source material was PBMCs. The CDR3 spells CASRLTSPRDEQFF. CDR3 nucleotides: TGTGCCAGCAGACTGACTAGTCCAAGGGATGAGCAGTTCTTC.